These 29 T cell receptor beta chains came from one sample sequenced in a study of blood T cell repertoires in COVID-19. Repertoires were generated with immunoSEQ multiplex PCR, while TCRdb's copy carries only in-frame clones and drops some. The table lists approximately 100,000 clones, roughly 83% of them singletons, with roughly a sixth in the top ten. The sequenced sample was peripheral blood. The receptors originated from a woman aged 55-70 years with acute or convalescent COVID-19.

This chain links TRBV7-8 with TRBJ1-5; D gene ambiguous. The CDR3 contains 13 residues. Germline assignment: CDR1 SGHVS and CDR2 FQNEAQ. The V and J ends lost 5 bases and 3 bases respectively, with 8 bases between them. The CDR3 here is CASSLSNNQPQHF. CDR3 nucleotide sequence: TGTGCCAGCAGCCTCAGTAACAATCAGCCCCAGCATTTT.

The V call is TRBV2, the J call TRBJ1-6; perhaps TRBD1 as D (6 bases). Germline CDR1 reads SNHLY; CDR2 reads FYNNEI. Trimming left V 7 bases short and J 0 bases short, with 19 bases between. The CDR3 is made up of 18 amino acids. Written as DNA, the CDR3 is TGTGCCAGCAACCCAGGGGACCACCCAAGCTCCTATAATTCACCCCTCCACTTT. This encodes CASNPGDHPSSYNSPLHF.

The chain carries TRBV7-9 and TRBJ1-4, with D tentatively TRBD1 (6 bases). Germline V gives CDR1 SEHNR, CDR2 FQNEAQ (reference sequence). Trimming removed 1 base from V and 8 bases from J, with 14 bases in between. The length of the CDR3 is 15 residues. CDR3 sequence reads: CASSLGDTAREKLFF. The CDR3 DNA sequence: TGTGCCAGCAGCTTAGGGGACACGGCAAGGGAAAAACTGTTTTTT. Supplemented by reference TRBV7-9 and TRBJ1-4, the full variable domain reads DTGVSQNPRHKITKRGQNVTFRCDPISEHNRLYWYRQTLGQGPEFLTYFQNEAQLEKSRLLSDRFSAERPKGSFSTLEIQRTEQGDSAMYLCASSLGDTAREKLFFGSGTQLSVL.

This sequence joins TRBV7-2 and TRBJ1-6, with D hard to call. Per germline, CDR1 SGHTA and CDR2 FQGNSA. This CDR3 spans 15 amino acids. V was cut by 2 bases and J by 2 bases, with 7 bases left in between. DNA for the CDR3: TGTGCCAGCAGCTTAAGTACAGCCTATAATTCACCCCTCCACTTT. Its protein product is CASSLSTAYNSPLHF.

The rearrangement links TRBV5-4 to TRBJ2-1; TRBD1 aligns across 7 bases. J gave up 7 bases and V 4 bases, and 8 bases lay outside the gene matches. Germline CDR1 SGHNT, CDR2 YYREEE (reference sequence). The CDR3 consists of 14 residues. This CDR3 is CASSNKTGRNEQFF. The DNA for the CDR3 is TGTGCCAGCAGCAATAAGACAGGGAGAAATGAGCAGTTCTTC.

The V call is TRBV5-1, the J call TRBJ2-7; 9 positions agree with TRBD2. V dropped 6 bases and J dropped 5; count of bases not matched to a gene: 9. The CDR3 has 14 amino acids. CDR1 is SGHRS, CDR2 YFSETQ, per germline. CDR3 residues: CASTLGSGGHEQYF. The CDR3 DNA reads as TGCGCCAGCACTTTAGGTAGCGGGGGCCACGAGCAGTACTTC. Full variable domain (rest looked up from reference TRBV5-1 and TRBJ2-7): KAGVTQTPRYLIKTRGQQVTLSCSPISGHRSVSWYQQTPGQGLQFLFEYFSETQRNKGNFPGRFSGRQFSNSRSEMNVSTLELGDSALYLCASTLGSGGHEQYFGPGTRLTVT.

This sequence joins TRBV5-4 and TRBJ1-6, with a weak D call TRBD1 (6 bases). Germline V gene sequence: CDR1 SGHNT, CDR2 YYREEE (reference sequence). The CDR3 runs to 15 residues. Trimming removed 1 base from V and 5 bases from J, with 10 bases in between. The CDR3 nucleotides read TGTGCCAGCAGCTTGACGGGACAAAATAATTCACCCCTCCACTTT. The encoded protein is CASSLTGQNNSPLHF.

This chain joins TRBV4-1 and TRBJ1-6, with 8 positions matching TRBD1. J lost 0 bases, V lost 3 bases, and 7 bases had no gene match. Germline V lookup: CDR1 MGHRA, CDR2 YSYEKL. The CDR3 has 18 amino acids. In DNA form, the CDR3 reads TGCGCCAGCAGCCACGAAGGGACAGGAGGCTCCTATAATTCACCCCTCCACTTT. This sequence encodes CASSHEGTGGSYNSPLHF.

A single count supports this clone. The rearrangement uses TRBV7-9 and TRBJ1-2; weak D call: TRBD1 (5 bases). This CDR3 has 16 residues. Between the trimmed V and J ends, which lost 3 bases and 7 bases, there was a span of 21 bases. Germline CDR1 and CDR2: SEHNR and FQNEAQ (reference sequence). CDR3 region: CASSFVGGGAMSGYTF. CDR3 nucleotides: TGTGCCAGCAGCTTTGTCGGTGGTGGGGCCATGAGTGGCTACACCTTC. Full variable domain (remainder filled in from reference TRBV7-9 and TRBJ1-2): DTGVSQNPRHKITKRGQNVTFRCDPISEHNRLYWYRQTLGQGPEFLTYFQNEAQLEKSRLLSDRFSAERPKGSFSTLEIQRTEQGDSAMYLCASSFVGGGAMSGYTFGSGTRLTVV.

V usage is TRBV9 and J usage is TRBJ2-1, with a weak D call TRBD1 (5 bases). The CDR3 is 12 amino acids. V lost 3 bases and J 12 bases, leaving 13 bases between the germline ends. Germline V lookup: CDR1 SGDLS, CDR2 YYNGEE. In nucleotides, the CDR3 is TGTGCCAGCAGCGGAAGTACAGGTTTGCAGTTCTTC. It codes for CASSGSTGLQFF.

The chain combines TRBV5-1 with TRBJ2-2; 9 positions match TRBD1. Germline V gene sequence: CDR1 SGHRS, CDR2 YFSETQ. The CDR3 covers 17 residues. With 6 bases clipped from V and 4 bases from J, the junction kept 13 bases outside the gene matches. The CDR3 here is CASIPNPGQGPTGELFF. CDR3 DNA sequence: TGCGCCAGCATCCCTAACCCGGGACAGGGCCCCACCGGGGAGCTGTTTTTT.

The chain employs TRBV2 and TRBJ2-5, with 8 bases lining up with TRBD2. Germline lookup yields CDR1 SNHLY and CDR2 FYNNEI. The CDR3 has 17 residues. V gave up 4 bases and J gave up 5 bases; unmatched junction bases: 15. CDR3 sequence (DNA): TGTGCCAGCAGTGCCTCCAGCGGGGGCCGAGGAGTGGAGACCCAGTACTTC. Translation gives CASSASSGGRGVETQYF.

V gene TRBV7-2 combines with J gene TRBJ1-5; D might be TRBD1 (5 bases). Germline V lookup: CDR1 SGHTA, CDR2 FQGNSA. CDR3 length equals 16 residues. V lost 0 bases, J lost 3 bases, and 12 bases lay in between. The DNA of the CDR3 is TGTGCCAGCAGCTTAGCATACGGGGGTTACAATCAGCCCCAGCATTTT. The encoded protein is CASSLAYGGYNQPQHF.

The V and J genes are TRBV5-4 and TRBJ2-2; tentative D call: TRBD2 (7 bases). Germline CDR1 reads SGHNT; CDR2 reads YYREEE (reference sequence). The CDR3 is 15 residues long. Trimming removed 1 base at V and 6 bases at J, with 13 bases between. The CDR3 protein is CASSLRGGGAGELFF. The CDR3 DNA is TGTGCCAGCAGCTTGAGGGGGGGCGGCGCCGGGGAGCTGTTTTTT. Filled out from reference TRBV5-4 and TRBJ2-2, the complete variable domain reads ETGVTQSPTHLIKTRGQQVTLRCSSQSGHNTVSWYQQALGQGPQFIFQYYREEENGRGNFPPRFSGLQFPNYSSELNVNALELDDSALYLCASSLRGGGAGELFFGEGSRLTVL.

CDR3 sequence (DNA): TGTGCCAGCAGTTACCTGCAGCGGGGGGGCTACGAGCAGTACTTC. This encodes CASSYLQRGGYEQYF. J is TRBJ2-7 and V is TRBV6-5, with TRBD2 identical over 10 bases. The germline CDR1 and CDR2 sequences are MNHEY and SVGAGI. V lost 2 bases and J lost 3; bases outside the gene matches: 4. The CDR3 spans 15 residues.

The chain is built from TRBV6-5 and TRBJ1-1; D remains unclear. The CDR3 has 15 residues. The germline V and J ends were trimmed by 4 bases and 0 bases, with 12 bases remaining between them. In germline, CDR1 is MNHEY, CDR2 SVGAGI. As DNA, the CDR3 is TGTGCCAGCAGTTCACCGGGAGTTGTGAACACTGAAGCTTTCTTT. Amino acids: CASSSPGVVNTEAFF.

J is TRBJ1-2 and V is TRBV28; 7 nucleotides align to TRBD1. From germline, CDR1 is MDHEN and CDR2 SYDVKM. CDR3 length: 12 residues. Losses at the gene ends were 7 bases for V and 6 bases for J; bases not matched to a gene: 5. CDR3 DNA: TGTGCCAGCATAGACAGGGTCGATGGCTACACCTTC. It codes for CASIDRVDGYTF.

This sequence joins TRBV19 and TRBJ1-5, with 7 bases lining up with TRBD1. With 0 bases clipped from V and 3 bases from J, the junction kept 2 bases outside the gene matches. The germline V gene encodes CDR1 LNHDA and CDR2 SQIVND (reference sequence). CDR3 length: 15 residues. The CDR3 sequence: CASSIDGTVNQPQHF. The CDR3 DNA sequence: TGTGCCAGTAGTATAGACGGGACAGTCAATCAGCCCCAGCATTTT.

The chain joins TRBV5-4 to TRBJ1-5, with a tentative D call TRBD1 (5 bases). Germline lookup yields CDR1 SGHNT and CDR2 YYREEE (reference sequence). V was pared by 3 bases and J by 5 bases, with 9 bases between. CDR3 length: 13 residues. The CDR3 loop reads CASSSGLDQPQHF. DNA of the CDR3: TGTGCCAGCAGCTCGGGACTGGATCAGCCCCAGCATTTT.

This clone came up once. J is TRBJ2-2 and V is TRBV15; no firm D call. Trimming took 4 bases from V and 4 from J, leaving 10 bases between them. CDR1 LNHNV and CDR2 YYDKDF come from the germline V gene (reference sequence). The length of the CDR3 is 14 residues. CDR3 amino acids: CATSIDLLTGELFF. The CDR3 bases are TGTGCCACCAGCATCGACTTACTCACCGGGGAGCTGTTTTTT.

In nucleotides, the CDR3 is TGCGCCAGCAGCTGGACTGGGACTCCTAGCACAGATACGCAGTATTTT. Its translation is CASSWTGTPSTDTQYF. The J gene is TRBJ2-3, the V gene TRBV5-1; possible D gene TRBD2, 6 bases. The CDR3 is 16 amino acids. CDR1 SGHRS and CDR2 YFSETQ come from the germline V gene. The germline V and J ends were trimmed by 3 bases and 0 bases, with 14 bases remaining between them.

The rearrangement uses TRBV14 and TRBJ1-6; 10 nucleotides line up with TRBD1. Germline V lookup: CDR1 SGHDN, CDR2 FVKESK. The CDR3 length is 17 residues. V trimming: 4 bases; J trimming: 8 bases; junction bases outside the gene matches: 11. The CDR3 DNA is TGTGCCAGCAGCCCCAAGTCCGGGACAGGGGACTATTCACCCCTCCACTTT. Amino acids: CASSPKSGTGDYSPLHF.

This clone showed up just a few times. V is TRBV5-4 and J is TRBJ1-5; possibly TRBD1 for D (6 bases). The V gene lost 2 bases and the J gene lost 3 bases, with 12 bases spanning the gap. This CDR3 comprises 15 residues. Germline CDR1 reads SGHNT; CDR2 reads YYREEE (reference sequence). CDR3 region: CASSFIQGDNQPQHF. CDR3 sequence (DNA): TGTGCCAGCAGCTTTATACAGGGAGACAATCAGCCCCAGCATTTT.

The chain joins TRBV15 to TRBJ1-1, with D possibly being TRBD1 (6 bases). V lost 3 bases, J lost 5 bases, and 13 bases lay in between. The germline V gene encodes CDR1 LNHNV and CDR2 YYDKDF (reference sequence). The CDR3 runs to 14 residues. CDR3 DNA: TGTGCCACCAGCAGTCCTAAGGGGGAGACTGAAGCTTTCTTT. Amino acid sequence: CATSSPKGETEAFF.

With regard to this clone: Other DNA variants within this sample encode the same CDR3. The CDR3 DNA reads as TGTGCCAGCAGCGTAGCCAGGGGTCACGGCTACACCTTC. Amino acid sequence: CASSVARGHGYTF. This rearrangement joins TRBV9 to TRBJ1-2, with TRBD1 as a possible D gene (6 bases). Germline assignment: CDR1 SGDLS and CDR2 YYNGEE. The CDR3 extends over 13 amino acids. The germline V and J ends were trimmed by 0 bases and 8 bases, with 11 bases remaining between them. Based on the CDR3 plus reference TRBV9 and TRBJ1-2, the full variable domain is DSGVTQTPKHLITATGQRVTLRCSPRSGDLSVYWYQQSLDQGLQFLIQYYNGEERAKGNILERFSAQQFPDLHSELNLSSLELGDSALYFCASSVARGHGYTFGSGTRLTVV.

This clone was counted only a few times. The gene calls are TRBV5-1 and TRBJ2-7, with 8 bases fitting TRBD2. V lost 2 bases to trimming and J lost 0 bases; unmatched junction nucleotides: 4. The CDR3 is 15 amino acids. Germline assignment: CDR1 SGHRS and CDR2 YFSETQ. CDR3 sequence (DNA): TGCGCCAGCAGCTTATCTAGCGGGTCCTCCTACGAGCAGTACTTC. The encoded protein is CASSLSSGSSYEQYF.

The chain uses TRBV12-3 or TRBV12-4 and TRBJ1-1; a weak D match, TRBD1 (5 bases). Between the trimmed V and J ends, which lost 0 bases and 3 bases, there was a span of 5 bases. This CDR3 has 13 amino acids. The CDR3 here is CASSLAGDTEAFF. The DNA of the CDR3 is TGTGCCAGCAGTTTAGCAGGGGACACTGAAGCTTTCTTT.

The V gene is TRBV7-2, the J gene TRBJ1-2; TRBD1 matches at 7 bases. V shed 2 bases and J 6 bases; nucleotides not matched to a gene: 9. The CDR3 runs to 15 residues. CDR1 is SGHTA and CDR2 is FQGNSA in the germline V gene. Here the CDR3 reads CASSLFGQGENGYTF. The CDR3 DNA reads TGTGCCAGCAGCTTATTTGGTCAGGGGGAGAATGGCTACACCTTC.

V and J are TRBV5-1 and TRBJ1-6, with a possible D match to TRBD1 (6 bases). CDR3 length: 14 residues. In germline, CDR1 is SGHRS, CDR2 YFSETQ. V was shortened by 3 bases and J by 7 bases, with 11 bases between the two germline ends. CDR3 loop: CASSSPGVNSPLHF. The CDR3 DNA follows: TGCGCCAGCAGCTCCCCAGGGGTAAATTCACCCCTCCACTTT.